The source of this T cell receptor (beta chain) is a study of OX40 agonist ivuxolimab in advanced cancers. Patients were ruled out by autoimmune disease history or systemic immunosuppression. The V gene lost 6 bases and the J gene lost 12 bases, with 18 bases spanning the gap. The CDR3 totals 14 residues. Germline V gene sequence: CDR1 MRHNA, CDR2 SNTAGT. Clones were sequenced by immunoSEQ multiplex PCR, and TCRdb holds only the in-frame ones, with some missing. The sample lists some 66,000 clones, around 87% seen once, with 0.38% in the top ten. This clone was recorded only once. The receptor comes from an adult with an advanced solid tumor such as melanoma, head and neck, liver or kidney cancer. The chain uses TRBV6-4 and TRBJ1-6, with no clear D. Specimen: CD4+ or CD8+ T cells sorted from blood, collected in a trial of the OX40 agonist ivuxolimab. In DNA form, the CDR3 reads TGTGCCAGCAGCGCGGACGACGGGTGGGGACCCCTCCACTTT. Translation: CASSADDGWGPLHF.